Below are 9 T cell receptor beta chains sequenced from a single sample in a study of control samples from healthy donors and cancer patients. Produced via immunoSEQ multiplex PCR; TCRdb's table is partial and in-frame only. The sample records some 95,000 clones, around nine tenths being singletons. Sequenced: blood. Every receptor here comes from a man younger than 45 in good health.

This clone was seen once. The chain uses TRBV7-7 and TRBJ1-4; the D is unclear. Trimming pared 5 bases from V and 5 bases from J, leaving 12 bases between. This CDR3 spans 14 amino acids. CDR1 and CDR2 (germline): SSHAT, FNYEAQ (reference sequence). The CDR3 protein is CASSPRGLNEKLFF. In nucleotides, the CDR3 is TGTGCCAGCAGCCCCCGGGGTTTAAATGAAAAACTGTTTTTT.

The CDR3 loop reads CASSLTRQSSGANVLTF. The CDR3 DNA is TGTGCCAGCAGCTTGACCCGACAGTCCTCTGGGGCCAACGTCCTGACTTTC. V usage is TRBV5-6 and J usage is TRBJ2-6; perhaps TRBD1 as D (5 bases). The CDR3 has 17 amino acids. V was trimmed by 1 base and J by 0 bases, leaving 11 bases between them. CDR1 is SGHDT, CDR2 YYEEEE, per germline.

The chain couples TRBV4-3 to TRBJ2-3; 7 bases are shared with TRBD2. V shed 3 bases and J 5 bases; nucleotides not matched to a gene: 14. Germline V CDR1 and CDR2: LGHNA, YSLEER. The CDR3 totals 17 residues. The CDR3 DNA follows: TGCGCCAGCAGCCACTCCCTGGGGGGACTAATCGTAGATACGCAGTATTTT. Its translation: CASSHSLGGLIVDTQYF.

This clone was detected once. V usage is TRBV10-2 and J usage is TRBJ2-7; 9 positions match TRBD1. The CDR3 contains 14 residues. V lost 4 bases, J lost 4 bases, and 5 bases stayed unmatched. CDR1 is WSHSY, CDR2 SAAADI, per germline. The CDR3 nucleotides are TGCGCCAGCAGTGTAAGACAGGGGGGTTACGAGCAGTACTTC. Residues: CASSVRQGGYEQYF.

The CDR3 sequence is CASKSNTEAFF. The CDR3 bases are TGTGCCAGCAAGTCGAACACTGAAGCTTTCTTT. The chain carries TRBV28 and TRBJ1-1; D is uncertain. V lost 7 bases to trimming and J lost 1 base, with 4 bases between them. The germline V gene encodes CDR1 MDHEN and CDR2 SYDVKM. The CDR3 has 11 amino acids.

The V and J genes are TRBV7-6 and TRBJ1-1; D remains unclear. Trimming took 1 base from V and 5 from J, leaving 8 bases between them. Germline values: CDR1 SGHVS, CDR2 FNYEAQ. There are 13 residues in the CDR3. The CDR3 loop reads CASSLGGVTEAFF. CDR3 sequence (DNA): TGTGCCAGCAGCTTAGGTGGTGTGACTGAAGCTTTCTTT.

The J gene is TRBJ1-4, the V gene TRBV18; weak D call: TRBD1 (5 bases). From germline, CDR1 is KGHSH and CDR2 LQKENI. This CDR3 contains 14 residues. V lost 0 bases to trimming and J lost 6 bases, with 8 bases between them. CDR3 in amino acids: CASSPPGGDEKLFF. The CDR3 DNA reads as TGTGCCAGCTCACCACCGGGGGGGGATGAAAAACTGTTTTTT.

The J gene is TRBJ2-7, the V gene TRBV5-8; D possibly corresponds to TRBD2 (6 bases). The V end was cut by 3 bases, the J end by 1 base, with 14 bases between. The CDR3 runs to 15 residues. Per germline, CDR1 SGHTS and CDR2 YDEGEE. The CDR3 sequence: CASSWRVLGSYEQYF. The CDR3 DNA reads as TGTGCCAGCAGCTGGAGGGTTTTGGGGTCCTACGAGCAGTACTTC.

This clone has a single count. The chain has TRBV27 and TRBJ2-1; 12 bases align to TRBD2. The V gene's germline CDR1 is MNHEY and CDR2 SMNVEV (reference sequence). The CDR3 covers 13 residues. After removal of 10 bases from V and 9 bases from J, the junction contained 7 bases not matched to a gene. The chain's CDR3 is CATGLAGSVEQFF. The CDR3 DNA reads TGTGCCACCGGACTAGCGGGGTCTGTTGAGCAGTTCTTC.